These T cell receptor beta chains were read from a single sample in a study of T cell repertoires in cytomegalovirus infection. TCRdb called the reads again in MiXCR, with one record for every CDR3 protein. The sample carries 200,000 or so distinct CDR3 sequences, roughly 27% recorded once. The sample taken for sequencing was PBMCs. Receptor source: a human donor in good health (CMV status not recorded). Some clones in this sample may be carry-over from other donors' samples. Both conserved end residues are part of each CDR3. Each record gives: J gene, V gene, CDR3 protein.

TRBJ1-1,TRBV5-1,CASSSWTGMNTEAFF
TRBJ1-2,TRBV7-9,CASSLDRGEYGYTF
TRBJ2-1,TRBV11-3,CASSLEDGANEQFF
TRBJ2-7,TRBV12-3/TRBV12-4,CASRTGGPEVVGQYF
TRBJ1-1,TRBV2,CASRERGLGASEAFF
TRBJ2-7,TRBV10-3,CAISEGWAVAYEQYF
TRBJ1-5,TRBV30,CAWSVPGGLSNQPQHF
TRBJ2-7,TRBV29-1,CSVESPEAPDEQYF
TRBJ2-3,TRBV7-6,CASTPLTGLPDTQYF
TRBJ2-7,TRBV9,CASSVGLPGGERGPLYEQYF
TRBJ1-5,TRBV7-8,CASSSSGTGVNQPQHF
TRBJ2-6,TRBV12-3/TRBV12-4,CASWEGANVLTF
TRBJ2-7,TRBV27,CASSLWGTTYEQYF
TRBJ2-7,TRBV2,CASLETPQDYEQYF
TRBJ1-4,TRBV6-2/TRBV6-3,CASTRGLAERKLFF
TRBJ2-5,TRBV6-2/TRBV6-3,CASSPGGGVETQYF
TRBJ2-2,TRBV11-3,CASSPSRSGELFF
TRBJ1-2,TRBV6-5,CASSYSGGSTIYGYTF
TRBJ1-1,TRBV20-1,CSAREGRNTEAFF
TRBJ2-1,TRBV12-3/TRBV12-4,CASRHSGGDEQFF
TRBJ1-5,TRBV15,CATSLRGAYLQPQHF
TRBJ1-1,TRBV19,CASSIGGAPSTEAFF